This T cell receptor beta chain appears in the sequencing data of a study of T cell changes during pregnancy in multiple sclerosis. The method was immunoSEQ multiplex PCR; TCRdb's version includes in-frame clones alone and lacks a portion of them. This table has about 43,000 clones, just over 90% appearing once. CDR1 is SGHTA, CDR2 FQGNSA, per germline. The CDR3 extends over 14 amino acids. The V end lost 2 bases, the J end lost 0 bases, and 7 bases lay between the germline ends. The receptor comes from a female donor with multiple sclerosis, enrolled in a pregnancy study. The material sequenced was PBMCs (not recorded whether the cells were cultured). The chain has TRBV7-2 and TRBJ1-2; D is uncertain. The CDR3 loop is CASSLTPANYGYTF. CDR3 sequence (DNA): TGTGCCAGCAGCTTAACCCCAGCTAACTATGGCTACACCTTC.